A single T cell receptor (beta chain) is shown here with its context. Its antigen is still unknown. V was pared by 6 bases and J by 7 bases, with 10 bases between. This CDR3 comprises 12 residues. The data originate from a study of cytomegalovirus exposure and HLA in healthy donors. General study findings and limits: In vitro, three CMV-associated chains proved specific for CMV antigens.

The donors were members of the validation cohort, which comprised 120 subjects and was separate from the first cohort of 730 or so subjects. Here immunoSEQ multiplex PCR was the method, and the copy in TCRdb shows in-frame clones only, minus some. The sample shows fewer than 90,000 clones, 85% to 95% of them seen only once. Sequences were obtained from PBMCs. This TCR was sampled from a woman aged 18-29 years in good health and CMV-seronegative. The rearrangement links TRBV6-7 to TRBJ2-1, with D unclear. TRBV6-7 is an open reading frame, and its role is uncertain. CDR3 residues: CASRRSGNEQFF. The CDR3 bases are TGTGCCAGCAGAAGGAGTGGGAATGAGCAGTTCTTC.